The following is a TCR beta chain sequence with its context. The data stem from a study of cytomegalovirus exposure and HLA in healthy donors. Both 60 Vbeta primers and 13 Jbeta primers went into the PCR. TCRdb's copy holds only in-frame clones and misses some; the assay was immunoSEQ multiplex PCR. The sample holds about 130,000 clones, over 70% seen once. Germline V gives CDR1 MNHEY, CDR2 SVGAGI. The CDR3 sequence is 15 residues long. V shed 5 bases, J shed 2 bases, and the junction held 5 bases outside the gene matches. This receptor was obtained from a middle-aged woman in good health and CMV-seropositive. V and J are TRBV6-5 and TRBJ1-3; 8 bases are shared with TRBD1. What was sequenced was PBMCs. The CDR3 protein is CASSGQGGTGNTIYF. The DNA of the CDR3 is TGTGCCAGCAGTGGACAGGGCGGTACTGGAAACACCATATATTTT.